Here is one TCR beta chain with its context. Its antigen is unidentified. Trimming cost V 3 bases and J 4 bases, with 7 bases left between them. Germline lookup yields CDR1 MGHRA and CDR2 YSYEKL. This CDR3 spans 13 amino acids. PCR primers comprised 60 Vbeta and 13 Jbeta primers. Some clones are missing from TCRdb's copy, which holds only in-frame ones; the method was immunoSEQ multiplex PCR. Reported are fewer than 200,000 clones; the ten largest clones contain over 1%. The source of the sample is a study of cytomegalovirus exposure and HLA in healthy donors. On the study more broadly: Among the 398 donors who were genotyped, roughly 76% fell in the genetic ancestry cluster that is associated with self-reported Caucasian donors.

Donors showed nominal health when sampled, although they likely had unrecorded immune exposures. Study findings and constraints: According to the study, around 150 TCR beta chains were cytomegalovirus-associated. Other equally common chains were less clonally expanded than HLA-associated TCR beta chains, a later analysis showed.

The rearrangement joins TRBV4-1 to TRBJ1-5; D remains ambiguous. The clonotype comes from an older woman in good health and CMV-seronegative. The sequenced material came from PBMCs. The CDR3: CASSHQRNQPQHF. Written as DNA, the CDR3 is TGCGCCAGCAGCCATCAGAGGAATCAGCCCCAGCATTTT.